These 25 T cell receptor beta chains were sequenced from one sample in a study of blood T cells in healthy people across ages. The use of a sample-barcoded 5' primer and a J-beta primer mix characterized a second PCR of 7 to 11 cycles. Via MiXCR, TCRdb re-called the 5' RACE reads, giving one row per CDR3 protein. The sample shows some 1.8 million distinct CDR3 sequences, more than 35% of them seen only once. Material for sequencing was blood. Receptors originate from a human donor in good health.

The sample holds a few counts of this clonotype. V is TRBV6-5 and J is TRBJ1-1, with TRBD1 identical over 7 bases. In germline, CDR1 is MNHEY, CDR2 SVGAGI. Unmatched junction bases numbered 10, after V lost 7 bases and J lost 5 bases. The CDR3 consists of 14 residues. The CDR3 here is CASTATGVRTEAFF. DNA of the CDR3: TGTGCCAGCACCGCTACAGGGGTGCGGACTGAAGCTTTCTTT.

The chain employs TRBV6-2 or TRBV6-3 and TRBJ1-1; 8 nucleotides align to TRBD1. This CDR3 has 13 residues. V dropped 10 bases and J dropped 4; count of bases not matched to a gene: 8. Germline V gene sequence: CDR1 MNHEY, CDR2 SVGEGT. This CDR3 is CATGQGTGTEAFF. The CDR3 DNA follows: TGTGCCACAGGACAGGGAACGGGCACTGAAGCTTTCTTT.

In this sample, this clonotype turned up a few times. This chain links TRBV7-9 with TRBJ2-1; TRBD1 matches at 9 bases. With 5 bases clipped from V and 12 bases from J, the junction kept 11 bases outside the gene matches. There are 14 residues in the CDR3. The germline V gene encodes CDR1 SEHNR and CDR2 FQNEAQ (reference sequence). The CDR3 loop is CASSTGTGWNSQFF. The CDR3 DNA reads as TGTGCCAGCAGCACCGGGACAGGGTGGAATTCGCAGTTCTTC.

V gene TRBV12-3 or TRBV12-4 combines with J gene TRBJ2-7; D unclear. This CDR3 has 11 amino acids. The V and J ends lost 6 bases and 6 bases respectively, with 9 bases between them. The CDR3 sequence is CASSPSAEQYF. CDR3 in DNA: TGTGCCAGCAGCCCTTCGGCCGAGCAGTACTTC.

The chain carries TRBV7-2 and TRBJ2-3; the match to TRBD1 covers 10 bases. CDR1 SGHTA and CDR2 FQGNSA come from the germline V gene. J lost 4 bases, V lost 0 bases, and 4 bases had no gene match. The CDR3 sequence is 16 residues long. CDR3: CASSLAGTGAPDTQYF. DNA for the CDR3: TGTGCCAGCAGCTTAGCCGGGACAGGGGCACCAGATACGCAGTATTTT.

As for this clonotype: At one end, the junction sequence differs from germline, possibly due to a read error. The chain has TRBV12-3 or TRBV12-4 and TRBJ1-1; D is possibly TRBD1 (6 bases). The CDR3 is 14 amino acids. CDR3 bases: TGTGCCTGCACCCTGACAGCCAGGGACACTGAAGCCTTCTTT. The encoded protein is CACTLTARDTEAFF.

The chain is built from TRBV15 and TRBJ1-5; 8 bases are shared with TRBD1. The germline V gene has CDR1 LNHNV and CDR2 YYDKDF (reference sequence). The CDR3 sequence is 15 residues long. V shed 4 bases and J 7 bases; nucleotides not matched to a gene: 9. CDR3 loop: CATSIDRGVSQPQHF. The CDR3 bases are TGTGCCACCAGCATAGACAGGGGTGTGTCACAGCCCCAGCATTTT.

This clonotype was counted between two and nine times. This chain joins TRBV24-1 and TRBJ2-7; the D gene could be TRBD1 or TRBD2 (5 bases each). Trimming left V 4 bases short and J 7 bases short, with 22 bases between. The CDR3 has 16 amino acids. Germline loops: CDR1 KGHDR, CDR2 SFDVKD. DNA for the CDR3: TGTGCCACCAGTGAAAGGGCCGGGGCCAACTCGGGGGAGCAGTACTTC. Protein sequence: CATSERAGANSGEQYF.

This clonotype was counted a few times. V and J are TRBV20-1 and TRBJ2-5, with D possibly matching TRBD1 (6 bases). This CDR3 contains 15 residues. Looked up from germline, CDR1 is DFQATT and CDR2 is SNEGSKA (reference sequence). The V gene lost 4 bases and the J gene lost 5 bases, with 20 bases spanning the gap. The CDR3 here is CSATPDRNSGETQYF. The CDR3 coding sequence is TGCAGTGCTACCCCGGACAGAAACTCGGGGGAGACCCAGTACTTC.

The rearrangement uses TRBV29-1 and TRBJ1-1; TRBD1 is a possible D gene (5 bases). This CDR3 is built from 14 residues. CDR1 and CDR2 from the germline V gene are SQVTM and ANQGSEA. Trimming shortened V by 0 bases and J by 10 bases, and 18 bases separated the two germline ends. The CDR3 protein is CSVEDLSIRDGAFF. For the CDR3, the DNA is TGCAGCGTTGAAGATCTTAGTATCAGGGACGGAGCTTTCTTT.

On this clonotype itself: The junction departs from the called germline gene at one end, perhaps through a read error. The rearrangement joins TRBV9 to TRBJ2-3; a possible D gene is TRBD2 (7 bases). CDR3 length: 16 amino acids. Germline V lookup: CDR1 SGDLS, CDR2 YYNGEE. In DNA, the CDR3 is TGTGCCGGCAGCGACAGGAGCGGGGAGCGCACAGATACGCAGTATTTT. As protein: CAGSDRSGERTDTQYF.

This sequence joins TRBV7-9 and TRBJ2-3, with a possible D match to TRBD1 (8 bases). Per the germline V gene, CDR1 is SEHNR and CDR2 is FQNEAQ (reference sequence). Between the trimmed V and J ends, which lost 5 bases and 4 bases, there was a span of 19 bases. The CDR3 length is 16 residues. CDR3 DNA sequence: TGTGCCAGCAGCAACCGGGCCACAGGGGGGGCAGATACGCAGTATTTT. Translation: CASSNRATGGADTQYF.

This clonotype has more than one count but fewer than ten. V and J are TRBV27 and TRBJ2-7, with 10 bases that match TRBD2. The CDR3 length is 15 residues. Trimming removed 5 bases from V and 3 bases from J; junction bases left unmatched: 7. Germline CDR1 is MNHEY and CDR2 is SMNVEV (reference sequence). The CDR3 DNA reads as TGTGCCAGCAGTCCCTCCGGGACTAGCGTCTACGAGCAGTACTTC. This translates into CASSPSGTSVYEQYF.

The chain has TRBV29-1 and TRBJ2-7, with 7 bases that match TRBD1. Germline V gene data show CDR1 as SQVTM and CDR2 as ANQGSEA. The CDR3 runs to 15 residues. Trimming took 4 bases from V and 3 from J; bases not matched to a gene: 12. The CDR3 DNA reads as TGCAGCGTTGGCAGTGGGGCAGGGGGTCGCTACGAGCAGTACTTC. Translating it yields CSVGSGAGGRYEQYF.

This rearrangement joins TRBV6-5 to TRBJ1-1; 7 bases map to TRBD1. Germline CDR1 MNHEY, CDR2 SVGAGI. The J segment lost 1 base and the V segment lost 4 bases, leaving 15 bases of the junction unmatched. CDR3 length equals 18 residues. This CDR3 is CASSSNLRKGQPNTEAFF. In DNA form, the CDR3 reads TGTGCCAGCAGTTCCAATTTACGAAAGGGACAGCCGAACACTGAAGCTTTCTTT.

This clonotype was counted between two and nine times. V and J are TRBV6-5 and TRBJ2-5; D might be TRBD2 (7 bases). Trimming stripped 3 bases from V and 2 bases from J, with 13 bases between. Germline values: CDR1 MNHEY, CDR2 SVGAGI. There are 15 residues in the CDR3. CDR3 sequence reads: CASSYNGGLQETQYF. The CDR3 nucleotides read TGTGCCAGCAGTTATAACGGGGGGCTACAAGAGACCCAGTACTTC.

This clonotype came up a few times. V usage is TRBV12-5 and J usage is TRBJ1-1; 9 bases are shared with TRBD1. Trimming cost V 3 bases and J 3 bases; bases outside gene matches: 2. CDR3 length: 14 amino acids. CDR1 and CDR2 from the germline V gene are LGHNT and FRNRAP. In DNA, the CDR3 is TGTGCTAGTGGTTTTACAGGGGGCTACACTGAAGCTTTCTTT. Translated: CASGFTGGYTEAFF. The full variable domain, completed using reference TRBV12-5 and TRBJ1-1, is DARVTQTPRHKVTEMGQEVTMRCQPILGHNTVFWYRQTMMQGLELLAYFRNRAPLDDSGMPKDRFSAEMPDATLATLKIQPSEPRDSAVYFCASGFTGGYTEAFFGQGTRLTVV.

The chain employs TRBV7-2 and TRBJ1-6, with TRBD1 matching over 7 bases. After removal of 5 bases from V and 5 bases from J, the junction contained 9 bases not matched to a gene. Germline CDR1 and CDR2: SGHTA and FQGNSA. This CDR3 is 16 amino acids long. The CDR3 sequence: CASSLRGQSHNSPLHF. As DNA, the CDR3 is TGTGCCAGCAGCCTGCGGGGACAGAGCCATAATTCACCCCTCCACTTT.

The chain has TRBV20-1 and TRBJ1-2, with 7 positions matching TRBD1. CDR1 and CDR2 from the germline V gene are DFQATT and SNEGSKA (reference sequence). With V trimmed by 4 bases and J by 7 bases, 12 bases remained unmatched. This CDR3 has 14 amino acids. The CDR3 sequence is CSAKTGEEDGGYTF. In nucleotides, the CDR3 is TGCAGTGCTAAAACAGGGGAAGAAGATGGTGGCTACACCTTC.

The chain joins TRBV6-6 to TRBJ2-1; D is unresolved. Between the trimmed V and J ends, which lost 5 bases and 4 bases, there was a span of 18 bases. There are 16 residues in the CDR3. Germline V gene data show CDR1 as MNHNY and CDR2 as SVGAGI (reference sequence). CDR3 in amino acids: CASSPPVRTEYNEQFF. The CDR3 DNA reads as TGTGCCAGCAGTCCCCCTGTACGGACCGAATACAATGAGCAGTTCTTC.

This clonotype was counted only a few times. The rearrangement links TRBV12-3 or TRBV12-4 to TRBJ2-7; 10 positions agree with TRBD1. The junction had 14 bases not matched to a gene; V was cut back by 5 bases and J by 7 bases. This CDR3 region has 16 residues. CDR3 coding DNA: TGTGCCAGCAGTGCACCTCCCGGGACAGGGGAAAAAGAGCAGTACTTC. Translating gives CASSAPPGTGEKEQYF.

This clonotype has more than one count but fewer than ten. The gene calls are TRBV7-6 and TRBJ2-1; no definite D call. V lost 5 bases, J lost 8 bases, and 10 bases lay in between. Per germline, CDR1 SGHVS and CDR2 FNYEAQ. The CDR3 is 12 amino acids. CDR3 protein: CASSPDPYEQFF. In DNA form, the CDR3 reads TGTGCCAGCAGCCCGGATCCTTATGAGCAGTTCTTC. Full variable domain (rest looked up from reference TRBV7-6 and TRBJ2-1): GAGVSQSPRYKVTKRGQDVALRCDPISGHVSLYWYRQALGQGPEFLTYFNYEAQQDKSGLPNDRFSAERPEGSISTLTIQRTEQRDSAMYRCASSPDPYEQFFGPGTRLTVL.

The rearrangement uses TRBV20-1 and TRBJ2-7; 7 bases match TRBD1. V was pared by 2 bases and J by 4 bases, with 11 bases of the junction left unmatched. Germline values: CDR1 DFQATT, CDR2 SNEGSKA (reference sequence). The CDR3 consists of 15 residues. CDR3 bases: TGCAGTGCTAGACGCCTGACAGGGTCATTATACGAGCAGTACTTC. Protein product: CSARRLTGSLYEQYF.

The CDR3 DNA sequence: TGTGCCAGCACCTCTCCCTCTGAAGGGACCCAGTACTTC. Its protein product is CASTSPSEGTQYF. The chain carries TRBV12-3 or TRBV12-4 and TRBJ2-5, with D unclear. This CDR3 is built from 13 residues. The V end was cut by 7 bases, the J end by 7 bases, with 16 bases between.

As concerns this clonotype: An end of the junction differs from the germline gene, which may be a read error. J is TRBJ2-5 and V is TRBV5-4; D is perhaps TRBD1 (6 bases). The germline gives CDR1 SGHNT, CDR2 YYREEE (reference sequence). This CDR3 has 14 amino acids. Here the CDR3 DNA reads TGTGCCAGCAGCTTGGCCCCAGGGGTAGAGGCCCAGTACTTC. It yields the protein CASSLAPGVEAQYF. Filled out from reference TRBV5-4 and TRBJ2-5, the complete variable domain reads ETGVTQSPTHLIKTRGQQVTLRCSSQSGHNTVSWYQQALGQGPQFIFQYYREEENGRGNFPPRFSGLQFPNYSSELNVNALELDDSALYLCASSLAPGVEAQYFGPGTRLLVL.